The 11 T cell receptor beta chains below come from one sample, sequenced in a study of blood T cell repertoires in COVID-19. Sequencing was performed with immunoSEQ multiplex PCR; in TCRdb, only in-frame clones are kept and a portion is missing. This sample has about 76,000 clones, with 80% to 95% found just once. Sequenced: peripheral blood. The receptors were gathered from a woman between 45 and 65 years old in a cohort sampled during active COVID-19.

The J gene is TRBJ2-3, the V gene TRBV3-1 (or the pseudogene TRBV3-2); D uncertain. V lost 3 bases to trimming and J lost 2 bases, with 9 bases between them. The CDR3 has 14 amino acids. Germline V CDR1 and CDR2: LGHDT, YNNKEL (reference sequence). In DNA, the CDR3 is TGTGCCAGCAGCCAGGCCAGATACACAGATACGCAGTATTTT. Translated: CASSQARYTDTQYF.

The CDR3 is CASSPLYEQYF. In DNA form, the CDR3 reads TGTGCCAGCAGCCCTCTCTACGAGCAGTACTTC. The J gene is TRBJ2-7, the V gene TRBV11-2; D not certain. Germline V CDR1 and CDR2: SGHAT, FQNNGV. The CDR3 length is 11 residues. The V end lost 5 bases, the J end lost 3 bases, and 5 bases lay between the germline ends.

V is TRBV28 and J is TRBJ1-2, with D perhaps matching TRBD1 (5 bases). CDR1 is MDHEN and CDR2 is SYDVKM in the germline V gene. CDR3 size: 13 residues. V shed 6 bases and J shed 8 bases, with 16 bases lying between them. CDR3 coding DNA: TGTGCCAGCAGACCCTCAGGGAGGAGCGGCTACACCTTC. It encodes CASRPSGRSGYTF.

This clone has just one count. The chain joins TRBV27 to TRBJ2-7, with a tentative D call TRBD1 (6 bases). The germline gives CDR1 MNHEY, CDR2 SMNVEV (reference sequence). The CDR3 has 13 residues. Trimming removed 6 bases at V and 2 bases at J, with 11 bases between. The CDR3 bases are TGTGCCAGCAGCGGCAGGGGTCCCTACGAGCAGTACTTC. Amino acid sequence: CASSGRGPYEQYF.

The genes are TRBV27 and TRBJ2-5; TRBD2 aligns across 8 bases. The V segment lost 2 bases and the J segment 5 bases; nucleotides outside the gene matches: 4. Germline V gives CDR1 MNHEY, CDR2 SMNVEV (reference sequence). CDR3 size: 14 residues. CDR3 nucleotide sequence: TGTGCCAGCAGTTTAGGAGCGGGAGTTGAGACCCAGTACTTC. This gives the protein CASSLGAGVETQYF.

Only a few counts were recorded for this clone. V is TRBV7-6 and J is TRBJ1-5; no reliable D call. The CDR3 loop spans 16 amino acids. V shed 1 base and J shed 6 bases, with 16 bases lying between them. Germline lookup yields CDR1 SGHVS and CDR2 FNYEAQ. The CDR3 sequence is CASSLDSPPQTQPQHF. The CDR3 region has the DNA TGTGCCAGCAGCTTAGATAGTCCCCCGCAAACTCAGCCCCAGCATTTT. Together with reference TRBV7-6 and TRBJ1-5, the CDR3 gives the full variable domain: GAGVSQSPRYKVTKRGQDVALRCDPISGHVSLYWYRQALGQGPEFLTYFNYEAQQDKSGLPNDRFSAERPEGSISTLTIQRTEQRDSAMYRCASSLDSPPQTQPQHFGDGTRLSIL.

The sample holds a few counts of this clone. The chain is built from TRBV3-1 (or the pseudogene TRBV3-2) and TRBJ2-3, with 8 bases identical to TRBD1. Per germline, CDR1 LGHDT and CDR2 YNNKEL (reference sequence). This CDR3 has 14 amino acids. Unmatched junction bases numbered 2, after V lost 3 bases and J lost 3 bases. CDR3 region: CASSQDRVTDTQYF. The DNA for the CDR3 is TGTGCCAGCAGCCAGGACAGGGTAACAGATACGCAGTATTTT.

The chain employs TRBV5-1 and TRBJ2-6, with D possibly TRBD2 on 6 matching bases. The germline V and J ends were trimmed by 4 bases and 2 bases, with 10 bases remaining between them. The CDR3 has 15 amino acids. The germline V gene has CDR1 SGHRS and CDR2 YFSETQ. CDR3 loop: CASSPGGTGANVLTF. Written as DNA, the CDR3 is TGCGCCAGCAGCCCCGGGGGAACTGGGGCCAACGTCCTGACTTTC.

J is TRBJ2-1 and V is TRBV18, with 10 bases lining up with TRBD2. This CDR3 region has 15 residues. Trimming removed 4 bases from V and 7 bases from J; junction bases left unmatched: 7. Germline V gene lookup returns CDR1 KGHSH and CDR2 LQKENI. The CDR3 region is CASSRQREGRNEQFF. The CDR3 DNA reads as TGTGCCAGCTCACGACAGCGGGAGGGGAGGAATGAGCAGTTCTTC.

This clone was seen once. V usage is TRBV6-5 and J usage is TRBJ2-5, with D possibly being TRBD1 (5 bases). Trimming took off 5 bases at V and 5 bases at J, with 18 bases between the two ends. The CDR3 contains 15 residues. Germline lookup yields CDR1 MNHEY and CDR2 SVGAGI. The CDR3 DNA follows: TGTGCCAGCAGTCCGAACGTTGGGGCCGGTGAGACCCAGTACTTC. This gives the protein CASSPNVGAGETQYF.

V is TRBV6-5 and J is TRBJ2-1, with 10 bases lining up with TRBD1. The CDR3 has 15 residues. Germline V gene sequence: CDR1 MNHEY, CDR2 SVGAGI. J was trimmed by 2 bases and V by 7 bases; bases with no gene match: 5. CDR3 sequence reads: CASTWTGGTYNEQFF. CDR3 DNA sequence: TGTGCCAGCACCTGGACAGGGGGTACCTACAATGAGCAGTTCTTC.